This T cell receptor (beta chain) was recorded in a study of blood T cells in healthy people across ages. In the study overall: About one barcoded TCR beta cDNA was captured per two T cells.

Through a sample-barcoded 5' primer and a J-beta primer mix, a second PCR was run for roughly 6 to 11 cycles. Every single cDNA molecule received a tag from a template-switch adaptor with 12 random nucleotides. TCRdb recomputed calls from the 5' RACE reads with MiXCR, one row per CDR3 protein. The repertoire holds about 1.8 million distinct CDR3 sequences, with approximately 50% as singletons. The sequenced sample consisted of blood. This TCR derives from a middle-aged woman in good health.

The CDR3 coding sequence is TGTGCCAGCACCATAGGTTGGGGCGGATACAATGAGCAGTACTTC. Encoded protein: CASTIGWGGYNEQYF. V gene TRBV28 combines with J gene TRBJ2-7; D is perhaps TRBD1 (5 bases). Trimming cost V 7 bases and J 7 bases, with 23 bases left between them. The CDR3 is made up of 15 amino acids. Germline CDR1 reads MDHEN; CDR2 reads SYDVKM.